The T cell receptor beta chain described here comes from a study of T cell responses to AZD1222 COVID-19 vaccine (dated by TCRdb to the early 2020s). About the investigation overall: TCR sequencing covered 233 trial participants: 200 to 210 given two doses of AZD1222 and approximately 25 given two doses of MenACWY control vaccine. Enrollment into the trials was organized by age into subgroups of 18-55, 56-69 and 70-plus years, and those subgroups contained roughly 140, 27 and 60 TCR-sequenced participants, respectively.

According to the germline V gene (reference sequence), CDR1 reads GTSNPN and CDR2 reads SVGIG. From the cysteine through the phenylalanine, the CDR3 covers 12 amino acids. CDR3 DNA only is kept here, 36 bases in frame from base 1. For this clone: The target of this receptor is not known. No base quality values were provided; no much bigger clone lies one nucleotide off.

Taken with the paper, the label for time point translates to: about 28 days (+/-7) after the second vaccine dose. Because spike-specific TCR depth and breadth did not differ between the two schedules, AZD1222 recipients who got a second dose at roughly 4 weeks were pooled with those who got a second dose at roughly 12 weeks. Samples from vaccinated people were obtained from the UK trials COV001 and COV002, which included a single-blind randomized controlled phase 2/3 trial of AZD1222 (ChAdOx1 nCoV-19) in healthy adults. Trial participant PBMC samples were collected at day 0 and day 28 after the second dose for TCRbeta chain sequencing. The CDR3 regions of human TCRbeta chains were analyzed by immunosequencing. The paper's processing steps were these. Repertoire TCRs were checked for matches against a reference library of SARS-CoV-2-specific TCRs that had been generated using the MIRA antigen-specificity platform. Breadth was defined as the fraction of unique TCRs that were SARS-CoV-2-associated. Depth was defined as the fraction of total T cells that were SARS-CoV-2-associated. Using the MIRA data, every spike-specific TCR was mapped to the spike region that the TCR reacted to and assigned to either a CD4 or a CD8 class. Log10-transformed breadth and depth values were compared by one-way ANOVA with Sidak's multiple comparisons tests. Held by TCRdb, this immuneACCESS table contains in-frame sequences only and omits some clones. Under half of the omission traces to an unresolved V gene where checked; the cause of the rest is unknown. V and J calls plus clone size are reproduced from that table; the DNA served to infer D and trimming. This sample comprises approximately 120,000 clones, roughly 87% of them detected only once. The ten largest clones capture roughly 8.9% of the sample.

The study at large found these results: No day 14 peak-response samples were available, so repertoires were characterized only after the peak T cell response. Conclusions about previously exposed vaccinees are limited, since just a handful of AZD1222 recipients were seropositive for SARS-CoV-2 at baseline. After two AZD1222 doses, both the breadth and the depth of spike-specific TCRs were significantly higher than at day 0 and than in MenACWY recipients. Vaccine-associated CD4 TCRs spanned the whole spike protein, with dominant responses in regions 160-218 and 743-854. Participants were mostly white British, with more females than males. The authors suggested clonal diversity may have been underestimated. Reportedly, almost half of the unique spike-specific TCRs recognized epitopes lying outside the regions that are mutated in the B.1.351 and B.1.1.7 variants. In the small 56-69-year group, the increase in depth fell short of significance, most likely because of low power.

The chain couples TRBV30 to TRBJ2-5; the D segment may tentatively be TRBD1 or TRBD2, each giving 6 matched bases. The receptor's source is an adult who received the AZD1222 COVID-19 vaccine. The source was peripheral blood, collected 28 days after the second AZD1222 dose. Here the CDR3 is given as CASTQGGETQYF. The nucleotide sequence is TGTGCGTCTACACAGGGAGGAGAGACCCAGTACTTC.